This T cell receptor beta chain was retrieved from a study of T cell repertoires in cytomegalovirus infection. Study-level background: CMV infection and matching HLA type were both indicated by public TCR beta signatures. Whole-study findings and limits: HLA-C-restricted CMV-specific TCR beta clonotypes were dominant in the ex vivo response. Adding up the frequency of public TCR beta families identified people who carried CMV plus the relevant HLA.

TCRdb processed the reads anew with MiXCR; each CDR3 protein has one entry. The data hold about 180,000 distinct CDR3 sequences, with 15% to 20% observed a single time. V dropped 5 bases and J dropped 7 bases, with 9 bases sitting between them. Germline V gives CDR1 MDHEN, CDR2 SYDVKM. The CDR3 runs 12 residues. A remark on this clonotype: The antigen is undetermined.

The receptor was derived from a human donor in good health (CMV status not recorded). Some clones in this sample may be carry-over from other donors' samples. This chain joins TRBV28 and TRBJ2-4; maybe TRBD1 (6 bases). Sequences were obtained from CD8+ T cells from PBMCs. This CDR3 reads CASSARGNIQYF. CDR3 nucleotide sequence: TGTGCCAGCAGTGCTAGGGGGAACATTCAGTACTTC. Drawing the rest from reference TRBV28 and TRBJ2-4, the complete variable domain is DVKVTQSSRYLVKRTGEKVFLECVQDMDHENMFWYRQDPGLGLRLIYFSYDVKMKEKGDIPEGYSVSREKKERFSLILESASTNQTSMYLCASSARGNIQYFGAGTRLSVL.